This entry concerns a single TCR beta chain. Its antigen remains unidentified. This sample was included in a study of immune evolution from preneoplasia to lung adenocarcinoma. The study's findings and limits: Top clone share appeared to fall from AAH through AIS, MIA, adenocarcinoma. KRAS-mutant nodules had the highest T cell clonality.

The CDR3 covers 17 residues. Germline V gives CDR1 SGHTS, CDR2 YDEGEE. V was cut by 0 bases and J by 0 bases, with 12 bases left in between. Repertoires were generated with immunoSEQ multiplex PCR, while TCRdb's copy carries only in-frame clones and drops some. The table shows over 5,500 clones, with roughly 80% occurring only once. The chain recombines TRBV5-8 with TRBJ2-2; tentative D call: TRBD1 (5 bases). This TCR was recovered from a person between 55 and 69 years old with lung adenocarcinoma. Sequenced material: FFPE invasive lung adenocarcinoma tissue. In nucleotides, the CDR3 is TGTGCCAGCAGCTTGGATTTGCAGGGCCCGAACACCGGGGAGCTGTTTTTT. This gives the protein CASSLDLQGPNTGELFF.